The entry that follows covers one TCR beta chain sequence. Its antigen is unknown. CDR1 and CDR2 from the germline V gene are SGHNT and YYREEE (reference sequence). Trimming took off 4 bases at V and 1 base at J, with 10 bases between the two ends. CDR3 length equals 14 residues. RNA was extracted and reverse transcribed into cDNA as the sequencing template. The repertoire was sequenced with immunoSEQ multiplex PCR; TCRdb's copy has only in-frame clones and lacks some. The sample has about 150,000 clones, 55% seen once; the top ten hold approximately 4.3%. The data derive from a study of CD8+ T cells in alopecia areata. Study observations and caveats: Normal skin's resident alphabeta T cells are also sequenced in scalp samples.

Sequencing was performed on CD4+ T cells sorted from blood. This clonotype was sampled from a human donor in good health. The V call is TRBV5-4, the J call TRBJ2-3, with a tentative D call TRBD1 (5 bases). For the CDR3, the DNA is TGTGCCAGCAGCCTCGACAGCCGCACAGATACGCAGTATTTT. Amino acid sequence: CASSLDSRTDTQYF.